One and the same sample provided the 21 T cell receptor beta chains below, sequenced in a study of cytomegalovirus exposure and HLA in healthy donors. 13 Jbeta primers and 60 Vbeta primers were used for the PCR. Some clones are missing from TCRdb's copy, which holds only in-frame ones; the method was immunoSEQ multiplex PCR. This sample has about 120,000 clones, with roughly 80% found just once. The source material was PBMCs. These receptors came from a middle-aged woman in good health and CMV-seropositive.

The chain couples TRBV5-4 to TRBJ2-7; TRBD1 matches 12 bases. J was trimmed by 5 bases and V by 0 bases; bases with no gene match: 6. The germline CDR1 and CDR2 sequences are SGHNT and YYREEE (reference sequence). This CDR3 has 16 residues. CDR3 amino acids: CASSLEPGQGANEQYF. The CDR3 nucleotides are TGTGCCAGCAGCTTGGAGCCGGGACAGGGGGCGAACGAGCAGTACTTC.

The CDR3 coding sequence is TGCGCCAGCACTCCTATGCGGGGGTATGGTTCACCCCTCCACTTT. Amino acids: CASTPMRGYGSPLHF. The chain links TRBV10-1 to TRBJ1-6, with D tentatively TRBD1 (5 bases). Trimming left V 7 bases short and J 9 bases short, with 19 bases between. The CDR3 extends over 15 amino acids. Germline-derived CDR1 and CDR2 are WNHNN and SYGVQD (reference sequence).

The V gene is TRBV27, the J gene TRBJ1-2; D may be TRBD1 (6 bases). V was clipped by 2 bases and J by 2 bases, with 12 bases between them. This CDR3 spans 15 amino acids. Germline CDR1 and CDR2: MNHEY and SMNVEV (reference sequence). This CDR3 reads CASSLAGATNYGYTF. Here the CDR3 DNA reads TGTGCCAGCAGTTTAGCAGGGGCAACGAACTATGGCTACACCTTC.

This chain links TRBV5-6 with TRBJ2-7; D uncertain. From germline, CDR1 is SGHDT and CDR2 YYEEEE. Trimming removed 2 bases at V and 2 bases at J, with 5 bases between. The CDR3 sequence is 12 residues long. The CDR3 nucleotides are TGTGCCAGCAGCTTTGACACCTACGAGCAGTACTTC. It specifies CASSFDTYEQYF. The whole variable domain, remainder taken from reference TRBV5-6 and TRBJ2-7, is DAGVTQSPTHLIKTRGQQVTLRCSPKSGHDTVSWYQQALGQGPQFIFQYYEEEERQRGNFPDRFSGHQFPNYSSELNVNALLLGDSALYLCASSFDTYEQYFGPGTRLTVT.

This sequence joins TRBV25-1 and TRBJ2-1; 13 bases agree with TRBD2. With 6 bases clipped from V and 8 bases from J, the junction kept 7 bases outside the gene matches. The V gene's germline CDR1 is MGHDK and CDR2 SYGVNS. The CDR3 consists of 15 residues. The CDR3 sequence: CASSAGLAGRDEQFF. Written as DNA, the CDR3 is TGTGCCAGCAGCGCGGGACTAGCGGGGCGTGATGAGCAGTTCTTC.

This sequence joins TRBV5-4 and TRBJ2-3; 9 bases align to TRBD2. This CDR3 has 13 residues. With 2 bases clipped from V and 5 bases from J, the junction kept 0 bases outside the gene matches. Germline V gene lookup returns CDR1 SGHNT and CDR2 YYREEE (reference sequence). CDR3: CASSLLAGDTQYF. CDR3 DNA: TGTGCCAGCAGCTTACTAGCGGGAGATACGCAGTATTTT.

The gene calls are TRBV13 and TRBJ2-1, with D tentatively TRBD2 (5 bases). V was pared by 0 bases and J by 4 bases, with 10 bases between. Germline V gene sequence: CDR1 PRHDT, CDR2 FYEKMQ (reference sequence). The CDR3 is 15 amino acids. CDR3 sequence (DNA): TGTGCCAGCAGCTTAGGGAGCGGCAGATACAATGAGCAGTTCTTC. Translated, it gives CASSLGSGRYNEQFF.

This clone occurred a few times. The chain employs TRBV10-3 and TRBJ2-5, with 7 bases lining up with TRBD1. The assigned J gene may be wrong: the sequence end matches TRBJ2-7 better. CDR1 ENHRY and CDR2 SYGVKD come from the germline V gene. The CDR3 is 15 amino acids. The CDR3 coding sequence is TGTGCCATCGAACAGGGGCAGGGTGTCGGGAACGAGCAGTACTTC. The encoded protein is CAIEQGQGVGNEQYF.

This clone was detected a few times. V is TRBV5-3 and J is TRBJ2-7; no reliable D call. TRBV5-3 belongs to the ORF category, with a function that is uncertain. There are 12 residues in the CDR3. Trimming removed 2 bases from V and 7 bases from J, with 10 bases in between. Here the CDR3 reads CARSFWRREQYF. CDR3 DNA sequence: TGTGCCAGAAGCTTCTGGCGGCGGGAGCAGTACTTC.

The CDR3 coding sequence is TGTGCCTCGAGGCCGGGGGACAGGGGGAGCTATGGCTACACCTTC. It codes for CASRPGDRGSYGYTF. The chain couples TRBV10-3 to TRBJ1-2; the match to TRBD1 covers 11 bases. With 11 bases clipped from V and 4 bases from J, the junction kept 12 bases outside the gene matches. Germline V gives CDR1 ENHRY, CDR2 SYGVKD. The CDR3 extends over 15 amino acids.

The chain uses TRBV7-8 and TRBJ1-2; D call uncertain. The length of the CDR3 is 11 residues. The germline V and J ends were trimmed by 2 bases and 7 bases, with 5 bases remaining between them. Germline V lookup: CDR1 SGHVS, CDR2 FQNEAQ. The CDR3 DNA sequence: TGTGCCAGCAGCTTACTCAGTGGCTACACCTTC. It translates to CASSLLSGYTF.

The J gene is TRBJ1-2, the V gene TRBV19, with 7 nucleotides matching TRBD1. After removal of 5 bases from V and 5 bases from J, the junction contained 5 bases not matched to a gene. The CDR3 totals 13 residues. Germline V gives CDR1 LNHDA, CDR2 SQIVND (reference sequence). The CDR3 sequence is CASSAGGSYGYTF. The CDR3 bases are TGTGCCAGTAGTGCAGGGGGTTCGTATGGCTACACCTTC.

The rearrangement joins TRBV2 to TRBJ1-6; 8 bases match TRBD1. Trimming took 10 bases from V and 7 from J; bases not matched to a gene: 6. Germline V CDR1 and CDR2: SNHLY, FYNNEI. The CDR3 consists of 13 residues. CDR3 nucleotide sequence: TGTGCCACCCGGACAGGGAAAAATTCACCCCTCCACTTT. It encodes CATRTGKNSPLHF.

CDR3 sequence: CASSQGQGSGANVLTF. The CDR3 coding sequence is TGCGCCAGCAGCCAAGGACAGGGTTCTGGGGCCAACGTCCTGACTTTC. The chain recombines TRBV4-3 with TRBJ2-6; the match to TRBD1 covers 7 bases. The CDR3 sequence is 16 residues long. V dropped 1 base and J dropped 1; count of bases not matched to a gene: 1. CDR1 LGHNA and CDR2 YSLEER come from the germline V gene.

The V gene is TRBV29-1, the J gene TRBJ2-1, with 11 bases lining up with TRBD1. Germline assignment: CDR1 SQVTM and CDR2 ANQGSEA. Unmatched junction bases numbered 11, after V lost 8 bases and J lost 8 bases. The CDR3 has 14 amino acids. The CDR3 loop is CSSLRDRGSHEQFF. Here the CDR3 DNA reads TGCAGCTCACTCCGGGACAGGGGGTCCCATGAGCAGTTCTTC.

In its sample, this clone was seen once. The chain couples TRBV19 to TRBJ2-7, with 7 bases that match TRBD2. The germline V gene encodes CDR1 LNHDA and CDR2 SQIVND (reference sequence). The CDR3 sequence is 15 residues long. J was trimmed by 2 bases and V by 3 bases; bases with no gene match: 7. This chain's CDR3 is CASSISSGDAYEQYF. CDR3 nucleotides: TGTGCCAGTAGTATCTCTAGCGGAGACGCCTACGAGCAGTACTTC.

The chain combines TRBV29-1 with TRBJ1-2, with 7 bases fitting TRBD1. CDR1 is SQVTM, CDR2 ANQGSEA, per germline. The CDR3 length is 14 residues. V lost 3 bases to trimming and J lost 2 bases; unmatched junction nucleotides: 6. In DNA form, the CDR3 reads TGCAGCGTTGACGCTCGACAGGGAAACTATGGCTACACCTTC. Protein product: CSVDARQGNYGYTF.

The rearrangement joins TRBV5-1 to TRBJ1-2; D perhaps matches TRBD1 (5 bases). The V end lost 0 bases, the J end lost 2 bases, and 11 bases lay between the germline ends. This CDR3 spans 15 amino acids. The germline CDR1 and CDR2 sequences are SGHRS and YFSETQ. CDR3 in amino acids: CASSLAGGLNYGYTF. The CDR3 region has the DNA TGCGCCAGCAGCTTGGCGGGGGGTTTAAACTATGGCTACACCTTC.

The chain has TRBV7-9 and TRBJ1-2; 8 bases align to TRBD1. The CDR3 extends over 14 amino acids. The junction had 5 bases not matched to a gene; V was cut back by 5 bases and J by 3 bases. Germline V gene lookup returns CDR1 SEHNR and CDR2 FQNEAQ (reference sequence). The CDR3 loop reads CASSPVDRDYGYTF. The CDR3 DNA reads as TGTGCCAGCAGCCCCGTGGACAGGGACTATGGCTACACCTTC.

This rearrangement joins TRBV5-1 to TRBJ2-3; 8 nucleotides line up with TRBD2. Losses at the gene ends were 4 bases for V and 6 bases for J; bases not matched to a gene: 13. Germline V CDR1 and CDR2: SGHRS, YFSETQ. The CDR3 contains 16 residues. The CDR3 nucleotides read TGCGCCAGCAGCCCGGCCCCGGGGGGGGCCACGGATACGCAGTATTTT. Protein sequence: CASSPAPGGATDTQYF.

The chain employs TRBV14 and TRBJ2-5; possible D gene TRBD1, 5 bases. The CDR3 runs 14 residues. Germline V gene sequence: CDR1 SGHDN, CDR2 FVKESK. Between the trimmed V and J ends, which lost 5 bases and 7 bases, there was a span of 17 bases. CDR3 sequence: CASSVSGSPGTQYF. CDR3 nucleotides: TGTGCCAGCAGCGTCTCAGGGTCCCCGGGGACCCAGTACTTC.